One sample yielded the 9 T cell receptor beta chains listed below, sequenced in a study of CD8 T cells in Susac syndrome. Reverse transcription of roughly 0.45 to 1 ug RNA was performed with random hexamers. TCRdb re-derived calls from the immunoSEQ multiplex PCR reads in MiXCR, one entry per CDR3 protein. This table holds 80,000 to 90,000 distinct CDR3 sequences, roughly 94% found once. The sequencing input was CD8+ T cells from PBMCs. The receptor set was obtained from a human donor with Susac syndrome.

The rearrangement uses TRBV30 and TRBJ1-5; 8 bases match TRBD1. CDR3 length equals 15 residues. Germline CDR1 and CDR2: GTSNPN and SVGIG (reference sequence). Trimming at V came to 3 bases and at J to 6 bases, leaving 10 bases not matched to a gene. DNA for the CDR3: TGTGCCTGGAGGGAAGGACAGGGCGGGGGTCAGCCCCAGCATTTT. Its protein is CAWREGQGGGQPQHF. Complete variable domain (other parts from reference TRBV30 and TRBJ1-5): SQTIHQWPATLVQPVGSPLSLECTVEGTSNPNLYWYRQAAGRGLQLLFYSVGIGQISSEVPQNLSASRPQDRQFILSSKKLLLSDSGFYLCAWREGQGGGQPQHFGDGTRLSIL.

The gene calls are TRBV19 and TRBJ1-2; 9 nucleotides agree with TRBD1. Germline CDR1 is LNHDA and CDR2 is SQIVND (reference sequence). V shed 4 bases and J 2 bases; nucleotides not matched to a gene: 8. The CDR3 has 16 residues. The CDR3 here is CASSTATGQGNYGYTF. DNA of the CDR3: TGTGCCAGTAGTACCGCAACGGGACAGGGAAACTATGGCTACACCTTC.

The chain recombines TRBV20-1 with TRBJ2-5; TRBD1 is a possible D gene (6 bases). Trimming pared 3 bases from V and 4 bases from J, leaving 9 bases between. The germline V gene has CDR1 DFQATT and CDR2 SNEGSKA (reference sequence). This CDR3 spans 12 amino acids. CDR3 region: CSARQGPETQYF. CDR3 DNA sequence: TGCAGTGCTAGGCAGGGGCCAGAGACCCAGTACTTC.

This clonotype was detected only once. The J gene is TRBJ2-7, the V gene TRBV20-1, with D maybe TRBD2 (6 bases). In germline, CDR1 is DFQATT, CDR2 SNEGSKA (reference sequence). V dropped 5 bases and J dropped 7 bases, with 18 bases sitting between them. The CDR3 totals 13 residues. The CDR3 region is CSAPPVVGGEQYF. CDR3 in DNA: TGCAGTGCTCCTCCGGTAGTTGGGGGGGAGCAGTACTTC.

V is TRBV30 and J is TRBJ2-5, with D perhaps matching TRBD1 (6 bases). Germline values: CDR1 GTSNPN, CDR2 SVGIG (reference sequence). Trimming removed 6 bases at V and 0 bases at J, with 14 bases between. The length of the CDR3 is 14 residues. CDR3 region: CACPSGQYQETQYF. The DNA for the CDR3 is TGTGCCTGCCCTTCGGGACAATACCAAGAGACCCAGTACTTC. Filled out from reference TRBV30 and TRBJ2-5, the complete variable domain reads SQTIHQWPATLVQPVGSPLSLECTVEGTSNPNLYWYRQAAGRGLQLLFYSVGIGQISSEVPQNLSASRPQDRQFILSSKKLLLSDSGFYLCACPSGQYQETQYFGPGTRLLVL.

The CDR3 DNA sequence: TGTGCCACCCGGGACACAGAGACAGATACGCAGTATTTT. This codes for CATRDTETDTQYF. The chain carries TRBV2 and TRBJ2-3; D possibly corresponds to TRBD1 (6 bases). Deletions cut 10 bases from V and 3 bases from J, with 14 bases between. CDR3 length equals 13 residues. The germline CDR1 and CDR2 sequences are SNHLY and FYNNEI.

The genes are TRBV28 and TRBJ2-3; 7 bases are a match to TRBD2. The CDR3 consists of 15 residues. Germline V gene sequence: CDR1 MDHEN, CDR2 SYDVKM. Trimming cost V 3 bases and J 2 bases; bases outside gene matches: 5. This CDR3 reads CASSFASGFTDTQYF. CDR3 DNA sequence: TGTGCCAGCAGTTTTGCTAGCGGATTCACAGATACGCAGTATTTT.

This chain uses TRBV18 with TRBJ2-3; D gene unclear. The CDR3 is 17 amino acids. Between the trimmed V and J ends, which lost 6 bases and 0 bases, there was a span of 19 bases. Germline loops: CDR1 KGHSH, CDR2 LQKENI. The CDR3 region is CASSHDDTDKSTDTQYF. The CDR3 DNA sequence: TGTGCCAGCTCCCACGACGACACCGACAAAAGCACAGATACGCAGTATTTT.

This clonotype was seen just once. The chain couples TRBV28 to TRBJ2-3, with 7 positions matching TRBD1. CDR1 and CDR2 from the germline V gene are MDHEN and SYDVKM. The J segment lost 8 bases and the V segment lost 6 bases, leaving 17 bases of the junction unmatched. The CDR3 covers 16 residues. The chain's CDR3 is CASSQIYGTAGGTQYF. The CDR3 region has the DNA TGTGCCAGCAGCCAAATTTATGGGACAGCAGGTGGTACGCAGTATTTT.